The rows below give T cell receptor beta chains drawn from one sample of a study of cytomegalovirus exposure and HLA in healthy donors. Clones were sequenced by immunoSEQ multiplex PCR, and TCRdb holds only the in-frame ones, with some missing. The data show 150,000 to 200,000 clones, with roughly 82% seen just once and less than 8.5% held by the top ten. Material: PBMCs. Receptors were obtained from a young man in good health and CMV-seropositive. Each CDR3 is given with its conserved first and last residue. The D gene is left open where the match is weak. The size field is filled for only some rows; it gives once, few, many or a size class.

V	D	J	size	CDR3
TRBV10-3	TRBD1	TRBJ1-2	few	CAISLSQGANYGYTF
TRBV27	NA	TRBJ2-7	NA	CASSLGRDYEQYF
TRBV27	TRBD1	TRBJ1-5	NA	CASSPQGSDQPQHF
TRBV6-5	TRBD1	TRBJ1-2	NA	CASSGDSYYGYTF
TRBV10-3	TRBD2	TRBJ2-7	NA	CATKTSGVSYEQYF
TRBV7-8	TRBD1	TRBJ2-2	NA	CASKVGDRATGELFF
TRBV13	NA	TRBJ2-7	NA	CASSPGLNSYEQYF
TRBV4-2	TRBD1	TRBJ2-7	NA	CASSQDPGQPSYEQYF
TRBV30	TRBD1	TRBJ1-2	NA	CAWRITGDRGYTF
TRBV6-5	NA	TRBJ2-7	NA	CASREGWRSAYEQYF
TRBV29-1	TRBD2	TRBJ2-1	NA	CSGGGSYNEQFF
TRBV6-6	TRBD1	TRBJ2-7	NA	CASSQTGQGASEQYF
TRBV6-5	NA	TRBJ2-1	NA	CASSKGFSYNEQFF
TRBV28	TRBD2	TRBJ2-3	NA	CASSRYGTGGTGTQYF
TRBV28	NA	TRBJ1-2	NA	CASSPRGRAGYTF
TRBV6-4	NA	TRBJ2-1	once	CASSGLAWGEQFF
TRBV5-6	TRBD1	TRBJ1-5	NA	CASSHTGTVSNQPQHF
TRBV28	TRBD2	TRBJ2-7	NA	CASSFPGGAGGYEQYF
TRBV13	NA	TRBJ1-2	NA	CASSLGRDANYGYTF
TRBV18	NA	TRBJ1-5	NA	CASSERGQSNQPQHF
TRBV15	NA	TRBJ2-1	once	CATSRDQTPRPLNEQFF
TRBV6-1	TRBD1	TRBJ1-1	few	CASRGTGRTEAFF
TRBV6-1	NA	TRBJ2-3	NA	CASSEDGGGTDTQYF
TRBV7-2	NA	TRBJ2-7	NA	CASSFSVEAEQYF
TRBV28	NA	TRBJ2-3	once	CASTPPRGTQYF
TRBV5-1	TRBD2	TRBJ2-3	NA	CASSLSGSSDTQYF
TRBV27	TRBD2	TRBJ2-3	NA	CASSSLLARRTDTQYF
TRBV25-1	NA	TRBJ1-1	NA	CASSEEPGSTEAFF
TRBV2	TRBD2	TRBJ2-1	NA	CASREQLAGEYEQFF